This T cell receptor beta chain appears in the sequencing data of a study of quantifying T cell responses using KT2 cells. About the research overall: cDNA was made from DNase-treated RNA using alpha and beta constant primers.

A single-stranded UMI oligo with SP2 sequence was ligated to cDNA 3' ends. An equimolar mix of RC1.1 and RC1.2 primed the beta chain across TRBC1 and TRBC2. One entry per CDR3 protein results from TCRdb running MiXCR on the UMI-ligation and nested PCR reads. The sample contains some 43,000 distinct CDR3 sequences, more than 15% of which appear only once. V was pared by 4 bases and J by 1 base, with 14 bases between. The CDR3 is 16 amino acids. CDR1 SEHNR and CDR2 FQNEAQ come from the germline V gene (reference sequence). Specimen: PBMCs spiked with cells of the T cell clone KT2. The TCR sequence derives from a human donor. The chain combines TRBV7-9 with TRBJ2-1; D may match TRBD1 or TRBD2 (5 bases each). The CDR3, as DNA: TGTGCCAGCAGCTCACCGGGACCGAATTCCTACAATGAGCAGTTCTTC. Its translation: CASSSPGPNSYNEQFF.